This T cell receptor beta chain was profiled in a study of blood T cells in healthy people across ages (dated by TCRdb to between 2014 and 2017). In terms of the full investigation: In model experiments, template switching captured about one uniquely barcoded TCR beta cDNA molecule for every two T cells. Age-related changes in TCR beta repertoire diversity were measured in the study by deep sequencing normalized with unique cDNA molecular identifiers. Donors were grouped into four age groups: young (average about 15 years), middle-aged (less than 40), aged (around 56) and long-lived (just over 80). To avoid experimental bias, donors of different ages were randomly spread across the sequencing lanes. For two donors (one aged 18 to 30 and one aged 80 or older), the study analyzed two additional independent replicas of 1 million unique cDNA reads from the same blood draw.

A word on this clonotype: Its antigen is still unknown. Per-nucleotide qualities are absent, and no much larger clonotype sits a single base away.

Libraries were constructed by 5' RACE. The run used an Illumina HiSeq 2500. A second PCR of about 6 to 12 cycles was run with a J-beta primer mix and a sample-barcoded 5' primer. Each TCR beta cDNA molecule received a unique molecular identifier from a template-switch 5' adaptor carrying 12 random nucleotides. Each sample yielded at least 2.5 million CDR3-containing paired-end reads. The Mint cDNA synthesis kit, primed by a TRBC-specific oligonucleotide, was used to synthesize first-strand cDNA from all RNA. After uracil-DNA glycosylase treatment, a first 18-cycle PCR used universal primers M1SS and BC2_uni_R on all cDNA. As for the original processing: For normalization, 1 million high-quality reads, each with a distinct molecular identifier, were randomly selected from each sample. Reads sharing molecular identifiers were discarded rather than binned into consensus sequences. MiTCR, set to a Q25 quality threshold and the strictest error-elimination algorithm, was used for CDR3 identification, clonotype clustering and error correction. A nonparametric unseen species model using Euler transformation provided a lower-bound estimate of total TCR beta diversity. Using fastp trimming at Q25 and MiXCR clonotype assembly, TCRdb reanalyzed the public sequencing data and kept in-frame beta chains. Records with the same CDR3 protein are collapsed into one entry carrying the most frequent genes and DNA. It is TCRdb's table, rather than the study itself, that gives the V and J calls and clone size. Here the sample has hundreds of thousands of distinct CDR3 sequences; roughly 45% occur a single time. The top ten clones comprise more than 20% of the sample.

V lost 3 bases and J lost 0 bases; the stretch between them is 21 bases long. In the germline V gene (reference sequence), CDR1 corresponds to SEHNR and CDR2 to FQNEAQ. The CDR3 goes from the cysteine to the phenylalanine over 19 residues. The entry retains the CDR3 DNA only, 57 bases that are in frame from base 1. Systemically healthy Caucasian individuals from Russia, some 38 in total and aged about 6 to 100 years, were included as donors. Each donor gave about 11 milliliters of peripheral blood, drawn into EDTA-treated Vacutainer tubes. Ficoll-Paque density-gradient centrifugation was used to isolate PBMCs, with at least 6 million obtained per sample. Total RNA was extracted from PBMCs with Trizol reagent, with at least 5.5 micrograms obtained per sample. Naive CD45RAhigh/CD27high T cell percentages were measured by flow cytometry on a PBMC aliquot from every donor. Results the study describes overall, beyond this receptor: Observed TCR beta diversity per million T cells fell roughly linearly with age, and a significant reduction was already apparent by age roughly 40. Total diversity estimates from one million sequenced T cells were considered lower bounds and underestimates. The long-lived group showed more naive CD4+ T cells, fewer expanded clones and increased TCR diversity than the aged group, suggesting age selection. The percentage of naive T cells measured by flow cytometry correlated strongly with observed TCR beta diversity. Donor CMV infection status was unknown, potentially confounding age-related changes in expanded clonotypes. Bulk unsorted PBMC profiling prevented conclusive comparison of naive and antigen-experienced compartments.

Rearrangement joined TRBV7-9 to TRBJ2-4; 6 matching bases give a weak D call of TRBD2. The specimen sequenced was blood. The TCR was taken from a woman in her sixties or seventies in good health. The CDR3 here reads CASSFPGTGAPLAKNIQYF. Read as DNA, the sequence is TGTGCCAGCAGCTTTCCCGGGACTGGCGCGCCGCTAGCCAAAAACATTCAGTACTTC.